The clone carrying this TCR beta chain was seen more than once but under ten times. The CDR3 consists of 13 residues. V was clipped by 2 bases and J by 4 bases, with 8 bases between them. Per germline, CDR1 MNHEY and CDR2 SMNVEV (reference sequence). Per the authors' pipeline: Cell counts per sample came from amplifying reference gene primers. The assay was immunoSEQ multiplex PCR, and TCRdb's table has in-frame clones only and misses some. V, J and clone size reflect that table, while D and trimming were determined from the DNA. The sample has about 220,000 clones; around 82% are singletons. This entry is derived from a study of blood T cell repertoires in COVID-19. Across the whole study: The analysed material was cDNA or gDNA that came from T cells, B-cell-depleted T cells, or PBMCs.

Source material: peripheral blood. The chain combines TRBV27 with TRBJ1-1; tentative D call: TRBD1 (6 bases). This clonotype was sampled from an older woman with acute or convalescent COVID-19. The CDR3 coding sequence is TGTGCCAGCAGTTTAGCCAGGGGCACTGAAGCTTTCTTT. Residues: CASSLARGTEAFF.